The rows below give T cell receptor beta chains drawn from one sample of a study of blood T cell repertoires in COVID-19. Sequencing was performed with immunoSEQ multiplex PCR; in TCRdb, only in-frame clones are kept and a portion is missing. The sample carries about 140,000 clones, approximately 88% recorded once. Sample: peripheral blood. These receptors all stem from a man aged 70-80 years with acute or convalescent COVID-19. The CDR3 runs from the conserved cysteine through the conserved F or W. The D gene is left open where the match is weak. Size values are once, few and many counts, or a class for expanded clones, and some rows have none.

TRBV5-4	TRBJ2-1	-	-	CASSLFGGNNEQFF
TRBV20-1	TRBJ1-1	-	-	CSLYSNTEAFF
TRBV7-9	TRBJ2-3	-	TRBD1	CASSFPDRGLVYTQYF
TRBV24-1	TRBJ1-2	-	TRBD1	CATSDPGQQRGYTF
TRBV6-5	TRBJ1-1	-	TRBD1	CASSTDRGRTEAFF
TRBV9	TRBJ1-6	-	-	CASSPTSILRDSPLHF
TRBV4-2	TRBJ1-2	-	-	CASSQDTGIGYTF
TRBV19	TRBJ1-2	-	-	CASTRQGVTNYGYTF
TRBV19	TRBJ2-1	-	TRBD2	CASSISSGGAPSYNEQFF
TRBV7-6	TRBJ1-3	-	TRBD1	CASSLGATGNGNTIYF
TRBV10-1	TRBJ2-1	-	-	CASSDGQGQGEQFF
TRBV7-2	TRBJ2-5	-	TRBD2	CASSLWTSGGQETQYF
TRBV7-9	TRBJ1-4	once	TRBD1	CASSSQGGGHNEKLFF
TRBV10-1	TRBJ1-1	-	TRBD1	CASSRQGYTEAFF
TRBV7-2	TRBJ2-5	once	-	CASSLGPLETQYF
TRBV6-5	TRBJ1-2	-	-	CASSYLATGYGYTF
TRBV5-1	TRBJ1-4	-	-	CASSRTGVNNEKLFF
TRBV5-1	TRBJ1-6	-	-	CASSDDRTNSPLHF
TRBV7-9	TRBJ1-1	-	TRBD1	CASSPTGDTEAFF
TRBV5-1	TRBJ2-7	-	-	CASSYQGGDGEQYF
TRBV19	TRBJ1-4	-	TRBD1	CASSGPGQANEKLFF
TRBV20-1	TRBJ1-4	-	TRBD1	CSASGQGGSGEKLFF
TRBV6-1	TRBJ2-1	once	-	CASSEGITSGEQFF
TRBV28	TRBJ1-3	-	-	CASSLGLGSGDGNTIYF
TRBV3-1/TRBV3-2	TRBJ2-1	few	-	CASSEVGVSYNEQFF
TRBV15	TRBJ2-1	-	-	CATSREYIRNEQFF
TRBV7-3	TRBJ2-3	-	TRBD2	CASSRSGRVSDTQYF
TRBV27	TRBJ1-5	-	-	CASSFTGPDQPQHF
TRBV3-1/TRBV3-2	TRBJ1-1	-	-	CASSQTASTEAFF